Below are 20 T cell receptor beta chains sequenced from a single sample in a study of OX40 agonist ivuxolimab in advanced cancers. Data came from immunoSEQ multiplex PCR; TCRdb stores just in-frame clones and leaves some out. Of 45,000 to 60,000 clones in the sample, 91% are singletons; the top ten hold over 10%. The starting material was CD4+ or CD8+ T cells sorted from blood, obtained in a trial of the OX40 agonist ivuxolimab. The receptors come from an adult with an advanced solid tumor such as melanoma, head and neck, liver or kidney cancer.

The chain joins TRBV5-4 to TRBJ2-2; unclear D gene. This CDR3 has 16 residues. Germline values: CDR1 SGHNT, CDR2 YYREEE (reference sequence). V was pared by 1 base and J by 2 bases, with 12 bases between. The CDR3 here is CASSLRTHRNTGELFF. In nucleotides, the CDR3 is TGTGCCAGCAGCTTGAGAACTCACAGAAACACCGGGGAGCTGTTTTTT.

The count of this clone is one. The chain joins TRBV2 to TRBJ1-1; weak D call: TRBD1 (6 bases). The CDR3 covers 13 residues. The V gene lost 7 bases and the J gene lost 5 bases, with 14 bases spanning the gap. CDR1 and CDR2 (germline): SNHLY, FYNNEI. CDR3 in amino acids: CASILLGGTEAFF. The CDR3, as DNA: TGTGCCAGCATCTTGTTAGGGGGGACTGAAGCTTTCTTT.

V is TRBV11-1 and J is TRBJ2-3, with unresolved D. V lost 5 bases to trimming and J lost 3 bases, with 3 bases between them. The CDR3 is 11 residues long. From germline, CDR1 is SGHAT and CDR2 FQDESV (reference sequence). The CDR3 loop is CASSRTDTQYF. Written as DNA, the CDR3 is TGTGCCAGCAGCCGTACAGATACGCAGTATTTT.

The CDR3 nucleotides are TGCGCCAGCAGCTTTTTTTCGACTAGTGCAGCCAAAAACATTCAGTACTTC. The encoded protein is CASSFFSTSAAKNIQYF. J is TRBJ2-4 and V is TRBV5-1; possibly TRBD2 for D (6 bases). This CDR3 is 17 amino acids long. V lost 2 bases and J lost 0, with 15 bases in between. Germline values: CDR1 SGHRS, CDR2 YFSETQ.

The chain couples TRBV27 to TRBJ1-1; D remains ambiguous. The CDR3 extends over 13 amino acids. Germline values: CDR1 MNHEY, CDR2 SMNVEV (reference sequence). V lost 5 bases and J 4 bases, leaving 11 bases between the germline ends. This CDR3 reads CASSEWGGTEAFF. The CDR3 DNA reads as TGTGCCAGCAGTGAATGGGGAGGCACTGAAGCTTTCTTT.

This sequence joins TRBV2 and TRBJ1-5; D is unclear. CDR1 is SNHLY, CDR2 FYNNEI, per germline. The CDR3 is 14 amino acids. V was clipped by 6 bases and J by 6 bases, with 15 bases between them. The CDR3 region is CASRQVSNSQPQHF. In nucleotides, the CDR3 is TGTGCCAGCAGGCAAGTGTCCAATAGTCAGCCCCAGCATTTT. The variable domain in full, with the rest retrieved from reference TRBV2 and TRBJ1-5, is EPEVTQTPSHQVTQMGQEVILRCVPISNHLYFYWYRQILGQKVEFLVSFYNNEISEKSEIFDDQFSVERPDGSNFTLKIRSTKLEDSAMYFCASRQVSNSQPQHFGDGTRLSIL.

V gene TRBV5-1 combines with J gene TRBJ1-1; no definite D call. V was trimmed by 0 bases and J by 4 bases, leaving 10 bases between them. CDR3 size: 14 residues. Looked up from germline, CDR1 is SGHRS and CDR2 is YFSETQ. The CDR3, as DNA: TGCGCCAGCAGCTTGGATAGCGCGGGCACTGAAGCTTTCTTT. Protein: CASSLDSAGTEAFF.

This clone was recorded once. CDR3 in amino acids: CAISGQEGSGYTF. The CDR3 nucleotides are TGTGCCATCTCAGGCCAGGAAGGTAGTGGCTACACCTTC. This chain uses TRBV10-3 with TRBJ1-2; no reliable D call. The CDR3 extends over 13 amino acids. Looked up from germline, CDR1 is ENHRY and CDR2 is SYGVKD. Trimming removed 8 bases at V and 7 bases at J, with 17 bases between.

The chain is built from TRBV5-5 and TRBJ1-6; TRBD1 matches at 7 bases. V shed 4 bases, J shed 7 bases, and the junction held 5 bases outside the gene matches. The CDR3 runs to 14 residues. Germline V CDR1 and CDR2: SGHKS, YYEKEE (reference sequence). This CDR3 is CASSHGTANSPLHF. CDR3 DNA: TGTGCCAGCAGCCATGGGACAGCGAATTCACCCCTCCACTTT. Combining the CDR3 with reference TRBV5-5 and TRBJ1-6 gives the whole variable domain DAGVTQSPTHLIKTRGQQVTLRCSPISGHKSVSWYQQVLGQGPQFIFQYYEKEERGRGNFPDRFSARQFPNYSSELNVNALLLGDSALYLCASSHGTANSPLHFGNGTRLTVT.

The J gene is TRBJ1-2, the V gene TRBV5-1; the match to TRBD1 covers 9 bases. The length of the CDR3 is 14 residues. Germline V gene lookup returns CDR1 SGHRS and CDR2 YFSETQ. V was pared by 3 bases and J by 2 bases, with 2 bases of the junction left unmatched. CDR3 bases: TGCGCCAGCAGCTCTGGACAGGGGAACTATGGCTACACCTTC. It is translated as CASSSGQGNYGYTF. The complete variable domain, with remaining parts taken from reference TRBV5-1 and TRBJ1-2, reads KAGVTQTPRYLIKTRGQQVTLSCSPISGHRSVSWYQQTPGQGLQFLFEYFSETQRNKGNFPGRFSGRQFSNSRSEMNVSTLELGDSALYLCASSSGQGNYGYTFGSGTRLTVV.

The chain carries TRBV2 and TRBJ2-7, with TRBD1 matching 12 bases. There are 16 residues in the CDR3. V shed 5 bases and J 5 bases; nucleotides not matched to a gene: 10. Germline V gives CDR1 SNHLY, CDR2 FYNNEI. CDR3 DNA sequence: TGTGCCAGCAGTTTTTTTACCGGGACAGGGGGCGACGAGCAGTACTTC. Amino acid sequence: CASSFFTGTGGDEQYF.

The rearrangement links TRBV5-6 to TRBJ2-5; D remains ambiguous. Trimming took off 2 bases at V and 1 base at J, with 9 bases between the two ends. Germline CDR1 reads SGHDT; CDR2 reads YYEEEE. The CDR3 spans 14 residues. CDR3 nucleotide sequence: TGTGCCAGCAGCTTCCCGGAGACCCAAGAGACCCAGTACTTC. Translation: CASSFPETQETQYF.

The genes are TRBV19 and TRBJ1-1; D is ambiguous. The V and J ends lost 3 bases and 6 bases respectively, with 11 bases between them. Germline CDR1 is LNHDA and CDR2 is SQIVND (reference sequence). This CDR3 is 13 amino acids long. The CDR3 coding sequence is TGTGCCAGTAGTATTTTGGTTAGAGCTGAAGCTTTCTTT. Translated, it gives CASSILVRAEAFF.

The J gene is TRBJ1-2, the V gene TRBV28; tentative D call: TRBD1 (5 bases). Germline values: CDR1 MDHEN, CDR2 SYDVKM. Trimming left V 10 bases short and J 4 bases short, with 22 bases between. The CDR3 has 15 residues. CDR3 DNA: TGTGCCATACTGCATTTGGGGACGGGATCCTATGGCTACACCTTC. As protein: CAILHLGTGSYGYTF.

This chain connects TRBV19 to TRBJ2-7, with a tentative D call TRBD1 (5 bases). Germline CDR1 reads LNHDA; CDR2 reads SQIVND (reference sequence). The length of the CDR3 is 12 residues. Trimming left V 5 bases short and J 4 bases short, with 9 bases between. CDR3 nucleotides: TGTGCCAGTAGTGGACAAATATACGAGCAGTACTTC. It specifies CASSGQIYEQYF.

This clone was counted a few times. The gene calls are TRBV6-5 and TRBJ2-3; D might be TRBD2 (6 bases). V lost 7 bases and J 6 bases, leaving 17 bases between the germline ends. The CDR3 runs 14 residues. Germline lookup yields CDR1 MNHEY and CDR2 SVGAGI. CDR3 DNA: TGTGCCAGCAAGACTAGAGGCCTTAGGGATACGCAGTATTTT. Translating gives CASKTRGLRDTQYF.

J is TRBJ2-3 and V is TRBV7-9, with D possibly matching TRBD2 (5 bases). With 5 bases removed from V and 6 bases from J, the gap between germline ends came to 18 bases. CDR3 length: 15 amino acids. From germline, CDR1 is SEHNR and CDR2 FQNEAQ (reference sequence). DNA for the CDR3: TGTGCCAGCAGCATTAGCGTATTCAGACTGGATACGCAGTATTTT. This encodes CASSISVFRLDTQYF.

The chain couples TRBV19 to TRBJ1-5; D gene uncertain. This CDR3 has 12 amino acids. In germline, CDR1 is LNHDA, CDR2 SQIVND (reference sequence). V dropped 5 bases and J dropped 7 bases, with 9 bases sitting between them. The CDR3 DNA sequence: TGTGCCAGTAGTCTCCCGGGGCAGCCCCAGCATTTT. It translates to CASSLPGQPQHF. Filled out from reference TRBV19 and TRBJ1-5, the complete variable domain reads DGGITQSPKYLFRKEGQNVTLSCEQNLNHDAMYWYRQDPGQGLRLIYYSQIVNDFQKGDIAEGYSVSREKKESFPLTVTSAQKNPTAFYLCASSLPGQPQHFGDGTRLSIL.

Turning to this clone: This CDR3 is also generated by other DNA sequences in the sample. The chain couples TRBV27 to TRBJ1-2, with 9 bases fitting TRBD1. CDR1 is MNHEY, CDR2 SMNVEV, per germline (reference sequence). Trimming removed 4 bases from V and 4 bases from J; junction bases left unmatched: 1. The CDR3 covers 13 residues. The CDR3 protein is CASSSGQGYGYTF. Here the CDR3 DNA reads TGTGCCAGCAGTTCGGGACAGGGCTATGGCTACACCTTC.

The chain employs TRBV2 and TRBJ2-3, with D hard to call. Germline CDR1 reads SNHLY; CDR2 reads FYNNEI. The CDR3 loop spans 12 amino acids. V lost 1 base and J lost 5, with 4 bases in between. The CDR3 region has the DNA TGTGCCAGCAGTGAAGTGGGAGATACGCAGTATTTT. Protein sequence: CASSEVGDTQYF. Looking up the rest from reference TRBV2 and TRBJ2-3 gives the full variable domain: EPEVTQTPSHQVTQMGQEVILRCVPISNHLYFYWYRQILGQKVEFLVSFYNNEISEKSEIFDDQFSVERPDGSNFTLKIRSTKLEDSAMYFCASSEVGDTQYFGPGTRLTVL.